The T cell receptor (beta chain) described here comes from a study of blood T cell repertoires in COVID-19. About the study: The analysed material was cDNA or gDNA that came from T cells, B-cell-depleted T cells, or PBMCs.

Participants spanned ages about 18 to 90 years and resided in 24 US areas. There are 16 residues in the CDR3. V lost 0 bases to trimming and J lost 3 bases; unmatched junction nucleotides: 8. Germline V gene sequence: CDR1 SGHDT, CDR2 YYEEEE. The protocol was immunoSEQ multiplex PCR, while the TCRdb copy is restricted to in-frame clones and leaves out a portion. The table has about 180,000 clones, about 82% seen once. The receptor was derived from a woman in her 30s who had recovered from COVID-19. The sample comprised PBMCs or T cells enriched from blood (not recorded which). The V and J genes are TRBV5-6 and TRBJ2-7; 8 bases match TRBD2. CDR3: CASSLETGGPFYEQYF. The CDR3 DNA is TGTGCCAGCAGCTTGGAAACGGGAGGGCCTTTCTACGAGCAGTACTTC. Full variable domain (missing parts from reference TRBV5-6 and TRBJ2-7): DAGVTQSPTHLIKTRGQQVTLRCSPKSGHDTVSWYQQALGQGPQFIFQYYEEEERQRGNFPDRFSGHQFPNYSSELNVNALLLGDSALYLCASSLETGGPFYEQYFGPGTRLTVT.